This T cell receptor beta chain was sequenced in a study of T cells in narcolepsy (dated by TCRdb to 2017 to 2018). Background on the whole study: Patients with narcolepsy type 1 or type 2 (NT1, NT2) and healthy control donors were enrolled in the study. To look for autoreactive T cells in narcolepsy patients that target self-antigens of hypocretin neurons (hypocretin, TRIB2), the study used TCR Vbeta sequencing to follow clonotypes in blood and CSF. The paper as a whole reports these results and caveats: Certain blood memory CD4+ repertoires from patients and controls had no sequences that matched autoreactive T cell clones. HCRT-specific and TRIB2-specific autoreactive clonotypes were highlighted in plots that compared CD4+ T cell clonotypes in CSF versus blood from the same patient. According to the report, autoreactive clonotypes were detected serially in the blood of the same patients and of different patients, but not in healthy controls. Numbers of sequenced blood memory CD4+ clonotypes were comparable, averaging roughly 40,000 in patients and around 30,000 in controls.

A note on this clone: The clone's antigen remains unknown. One base away there is no much larger clone; base qualities are not given.

For TCR Vbeta sequencing, memory CD4+ T cells were sorted ex vivo from the peripheral blood of both healthy controls and narcolepsy patients. V is trimmed back by 4 bases and J by 7 bases, and the junction contains 7 bases that no gene match accounts for. Per the germline V gene (reference sequence), SGHNT is the CDR1 and YYREEE is the CDR2. From the cysteine up to the phenylalanine, the CDR3 has a length of 13 residues. Just the 39-base CDR3 DNA is kept, in frame starting at base 1. The library was generated by the immunoSEQ multiplex PCR assay. TCRdb holds this immuneACCESS table with in-frame rearrangements only. Some clones are missing; in checked studies, unresolved V genes explain under half, and the rest has no known cause. This sample holds around 26,000 clones; 50% to 65% were observed only once. The leading ten clones occupy about 12% of the sample.

Material: memory (CD45RA-) CD4+ T cells from blood. The cell subset or site label here, explained by the study, means: memory T cells sorted ex vivo from peripheral blood. This clonotype was sampled from a human donor in good health. Recombination linked TRBV5-4 to TRBJ1-2; TRBD1 agrees with 7 junctional bases. In nucleotide form, the sequence is TGTGCCAGCAGCACAAGGGGGCTGGGTGGCTACACCTTC. The translation is CASSTRGLGGYTF.